The clone carrying this T cell receptor beta chain was counted only a few times. Its antigen is not known. The data were obtained in a study of T-cell reconstitution after alpha-beta-depleted transplantation in children. Study-wide results and limits: Once a year had passed after transplant, T-cell counts and diversity came mostly from newly produced T cells. Some patients' high day-60 TCRbeta diversity was traced to surviving recipient T cells and thymic progenitors. Expanded clones from the graft, numbering several hundred, reportedly supplied alpha-beta T cells about two months after transplant.

Preparation of the TCRbeta library was carried out with unique molecular identifiers. MiXCR, run by TCRdb on the PCR reads, gives a single entry per CDR3 protein. The repertoire holds 780,000 or so distinct CDR3 sequences, with approximately 15% as singletons. The germline gives CDR1 SGHRS, CDR2 YFSETQ. The V segment lost 4 bases and the J segment 5 bases; nucleotides outside the gene matches: 7. The CDR3 loop spans 15 amino acids. This TCR was sampled from a male patient younger than 18 who had a stem cell transplant for acute lymphoblastic leukemia, so the T cells may come from the graft donor. The sample in question was PBMCs, mostly from graft donor cells, obtained 360 days after TCRalphabeta/CD19-depleted stem cell transplant. The genes are TRBV5-1 and TRBJ2-7, with TRBD1 identical over 12 bases. CDR3 protein: CASSRAGTGGNEQYF. CDR3 coding DNA: TGCGCCAGCAGCCGGGCCGGGACAGGGGGCAACGAGCAGTACTTC.